These 2 T cell receptor beta chains were all obtained from the same sample, sequenced in a study of T cells in Graves' hyperthyroidism and ophthalmopathy. Researchers amplified the TCR beta CDR3 regions from RNA transcripts. RT-PCR in the first round (using the HTBI primer set) targeted the TCR CDR3. From the multiplex PCR reads, TCRdb called clonotypes with MiXCR, one entry per CDR3 protein. Seen here are 350,000 or so distinct CDR3 sequences, around 18% observed once, and the top ten hold 15% to 19%. The sequencing input was blood. These receptors all come from a woman aged 40 to 50 with Graves' ophthalmopathy.

At least ten counts were recorded for this clonotype. The J gene is TRBJ2-5, the V gene TRBV27; D might be TRBD1 (5 bases). CDR1 and CDR2 (germline): MNHEY, SMNVEV (reference sequence). The CDR3 consists of 13 residues. V dropped 7 bases and J dropped 2 bases, with 11 bases sitting between them. The CDR3 protein is CASKDILQETQYF. In nucleotides, the CDR3 is TGTGCCAGCAAGGACATATTACAAGAGACCCAGTACTTC.

This clonotype occurred many times. This chain links TRBV4-1 with TRBJ2-5; a weak D match, TRBD2 (5 bases). Deletions cut 2 bases from V and 2 bases from J, with 12 bases between. The CDR3 is 15 residues long. The V gene's germline CDR1 is MGHRA and CDR2 YSYEKL. The CDR3 DNA sequence: TGCGCCAGCAGCCAATTCGCTAGCAAACAAGAGACCCAGTACTTC. It specifies CASSQFASKQETQYF.